A single sample gave rise to the 26 T cell receptor beta chains below, sequenced in a study of shared clonotypes between healthy human individuals. Data came from immunoSEQ multiplex PCR; TCRdb stores just in-frame clones and leaves some out. The sample lists approximately 500,000 clones; almost 80% were seen once. The sequenced sample consisted of PBMCs. These receptors came from a woman in her 40s in good health. Some clones in this sample may be carry-over from other donors' samples.

This chain joins TRBV10-3 and TRBJ2-7; 7 bases agree with TRBD2. The V and J ends lost 2 bases and 3 bases, in that order; junction bases with no gene match: 1. Germline CDR1 and CDR2: ENHRY and SYGVKD. The CDR3 spans 13 residues. DNA for the CDR3: TGTGCCATCAGTGAGGGGGGGGGCTACGAGCAGTACTTC. This gives the protein CAISEGGGYEQYF.

The J gene is TRBJ1-4, the V gene TRBV18, with D perhaps matching TRBD1 (5 bases). The V gene's germline CDR1 is KGHSH and CDR2 LQKENI. The V and J ends lost 0 bases and 0 bases respectively, with 11 bases between them. CDR3 length: 17 amino acids. The CDR3 DNA sequence: TGTGCCAGCTCACCACCGGTCGGGGCCGCAACTAATGAAAAACTGTTTTTT. Translation gives CASSPPVGAATNEKLFF.

This clone has only a few counts. The chain combines TRBV27 with TRBJ1-5; no firm D call. The CDR3 extends over 12 amino acids. Germline CDR1 reads MNHEY; CDR2 reads SMNVEV (reference sequence). The CDR3 loop is CALHRGRQPQHF. CDR3 DNA: TGTGCTCTCCACAGAGGGCGTCAGCCCCAGCATTTT.

The chain joins TRBV9 to TRBJ2-2, with D tentatively TRBD1 or TRBD2 (5 bases each). CDR1 SGDLS and CDR2 YYNGEE come from the germline V gene. The ends were cut back, 3 bases at V and 7 bases at J, with 13 bases in the middle. The CDR3 contains 14 residues. The CDR3 DNA is TGTGCCAGCAGCGATCGAGGGGTGGACGGGGAGCTGTTTTTT. This gives the protein CASSDRGVDGELFF.

The rearrangement joins TRBV7-2 to TRBJ1-2, with D maybe TRBD1 (6 bases). The CDR3 runs 16 residues. V was shortened by 2 bases and J by 0 bases, with 13 bases between the two germline ends. Germline CDR1 is SGHTA and CDR2 is FQGNSA. The CDR3 sequence is CASSLSSGAPNYGYTF. The CDR3 DNA follows: TGTGCCAGCAGCTTATCCTCAGGGGCACCTAACTATGGCTACACCTTC.

CDR3 nucleotides: TGTGCCAGCAGTTTAGAAACTGGAACCACAGATACGCAGTATTTT. Protein: CASSLETGTTDTQYF. This chain links TRBV27 with TRBJ2-3; D remains unclear. The CDR3 sequence is 15 residues long. The germline CDR1 and CDR2 sequences are MNHEY and SMNVEV (reference sequence). Trimming left V 2 bases short and J 2 bases short, with 11 bases between.

CDR3: CASKQTGSNGYTF. CDR3 sequence (DNA): TGTGCCAGCAAGCAGACAGGGTCAAATGGCTACACCTTC. The chain employs TRBV6-1 and TRBJ1-2; 7 bases align to TRBD1. J gave up 6 bases and V 7 bases, and 8 bases lay outside the gene matches. The germline V gene encodes CDR1 MNHNS and CDR2 SASEGT. This CDR3 is built from 13 residues.

The V call is TRBV7-8, the J call TRBJ2-7; 11 bases agree with TRBD2. CDR3 length: 14 residues. Trimming at V came to 4 bases and at J to 4 bases, leaving 3 bases not matched to a gene. Germline V gene sequence: CDR1 SGHVS, CDR2 FQNEAQ. CDR3 amino acids: CASSSTSGMYEQYF. The CDR3 DNA sequence: TGTGCCAGCAGCTCGACTAGCGGGATGTACGAGCAGTACTTC.

This sequence joins TRBV19 and TRBJ2-7; 7 bases agree with TRBD2. Trimming removed 6 bases from V and 2 bases from J; junction bases left unmatched: 4. The length of the CDR3 is 13 residues. The germline V gene encodes CDR1 LNHDA and CDR2 SQIVND (reference sequence). The CDR3 DNA reads as TGTGCCAGTAGCCTGGGGGGGACCTACGAGCAGTACTTC. Amino acids: CASSLGGTYEQYF. The whole variable domain, filled in from reference TRBV19 and TRBJ2-7, reads DGGITQSPKYLFRKEGQNVTLSCEQNLNHDAMYWYRQDPGQGLRLIYYSQIVNDFQKGDIAEGYSVSREKKESFPLTVTSAQKNPTAFYLCASSLGGTYEQYFGPGTRLTVT.

This chain joins TRBV4-1 and TRBJ1-1; 8 positions match TRBD1. The CDR3 length is 16 residues. Germline lookup yields CDR1 MGHRA and CDR2 YSYEKL. V dropped 0 bases and J dropped 4; count of bases not matched to a gene: 7. The DNA for the CDR3 is TGCGCCAGCAGCCAAGACTTGGACAGGGCGGTCACTGAAGCTTTCTTT. Amino acid sequence: CASSQDLDRAVTEAFF.

V is TRBV5-1 and J is TRBJ2-7, with TRBD2 matching 9 bases. There are 14 residues in the CDR3. Germline CDR1 and CDR2: SGHRS and YFSETQ. The V segment lost 5 bases and the J segment 2 bases; nucleotides outside the gene matches: 5. CDR3 region: CASSRSGRTYEQYF. In DNA form, the CDR3 reads TGCGCCAGCAGTCGGAGCGGGAGGACCTACGAGCAGTACTTC.

V is TRBV6-5 and J is TRBJ2-5, with D perhaps matching TRBD1 (5 bases). Trimming cost V 3 bases and J 3 bases, with 14 bases left between them. The CDR3 runs to 15 residues. Germline V gives CDR1 MNHEY, CDR2 SVGAGI. CDR3 sequence: CASSYSYRSEETQYF. The CDR3 DNA reads TGTGCCAGCAGTTATTCCTACAGGTCAGAAGAGACCCAGTACTTC.

The chain links TRBV5-6 to TRBJ2-7, with D uncertain. Germline CDR1 SGHDT, CDR2 YYEEEE. V was trimmed by 1 base and J by 4 bases, leaving 6 bases between them. The CDR3 covers 12 residues. CDR3: CASSLSRYEQYF. The DNA for the CDR3 is TGTGCCAGCAGCTTGTCCAGGTACGAGCAGTACTTC.

The chain employs TRBV2 and TRBJ2-5; TRBD2 might be the D (6 bases). Trimming removed 8 bases at V and 1 base at J, with 11 bases between. The length of the CDR3 is 13 residues. Germline CDR1 and CDR2: SNHLY and FYNNEI. CDR3 amino acids: CASSVAVQETQYF. The CDR3 DNA sequence: TGTGCCAGCTCGGTAGCGGTCCAAGAGACCCAGTACTTC. The whole variable domain, remainder taken from reference TRBV2 and TRBJ2-5, is EPEVTQTPSHQVTQMGQEVILRCVPISNHLYFYWYRQILGQKVEFLVSFYNNEISEKSEIFDDQFSVERPDGSNFTLKIRSTKLEDSAMYFCASSVAVQETQYFGPGTRLLVL.

This clone appeared a single time. CDR3: CASSRAGTGQETQYF. CDR3 nucleotides: TGTGCCAGCAGCCGCGCCGGGACGGGACAAGAGACCCAGTACTTC. The chain carries TRBV7-2 and TRBJ2-5; D possibly uses TRBD1 or TRBD2 (5 bases each). The CDR3 runs 15 residues. Germline CDR1 and CDR2: SGHTA and FQGNSA. Trimming stripped 5 bases from V and 2 bases from J, with 15 bases between.

This clone was recorded many times. This chain joins TRBV27 and TRBJ2-7; 7 bases align to TRBD1. Germline V gene data show CDR1 as MNHEY and CDR2 as SMNVEV (reference sequence). V lost 5 bases to trimming and J lost 3 bases; unmatched junction nucleotides: 10. This CDR3 has 15 residues. The CDR3 DNA follows: TGTGCCAGCAGTCCCAGGGGGATCACGGGCTACGAGCAGTACTTC. Protein product: CASSPRGITGYEQYF.

This chain joins TRBV5-4 and TRBJ2-3, with 7 bases that match TRBD2. Germline CDR1 and CDR2: SGHNT and YYREEE (reference sequence). The CDR3 loop spans 15 amino acids. The junction had 5 bases not matched to a gene; V was cut back by 2 bases and J by 2 bases. The CDR3: CASSLAGTFTDTQYF. The CDR3 coding sequence is TGTGCCAGCAGCTTAGCGGGAACCTTCACAGATACGCAGTATTTT.

This sequence joins TRBV6-1 and TRBJ1-1; 7 nucleotides match TRBD1. Germline V gene sequence: CDR1 MNHNS, CDR2 SASEGT. The J segment lost 5 bases and the V segment lost 1 base, leaving 13 bases of the junction unmatched. This CDR3 contains 17 residues. This CDR3 reads CASSEGHRGFGGTEAFF. The CDR3 DNA reads TGTGCCAGCAGTGAAGGTCACAGGGGATTTGGGGGGACTGAAGCTTTCTTT.

The rearrangement links TRBV5-1 to TRBJ1-2; D is unresolved. The length of the CDR3 is 13 residues. Germline CDR1 and CDR2: SGHRS and YFSETQ. V lost 4 bases and J lost 2, with 9 bases in between. The CDR3 loop reads CASSDRPNYGYTF. CDR3 sequence (DNA): TGCGCCAGCAGCGACCGCCCAAACTATGGCTACACCTTC.

The chain uses TRBV7-2 and TRBJ2-2; possibly TRBD2 for D (7 bases). The CDR3 covers 17 residues. Germline V gene data show CDR1 as SGHTA and CDR2 as FQGNSA. The ends were cut back, 5 bases at V and 3 bases at J, with 19 bases in the middle. The CDR3 DNA reads as TGTGCCAGCAGCCCCATGAGGGGGAGGGACTACACCGGGGAGCTGTTTTTT. It encodes CASSPMRGRDYTGELFF.

The count of this clone is one. In DNA, the CDR3 is TGTGCCAGCAGCTTTGGGACAAATCGGGGCACTGAAGCTTTCTTT. It encodes CASSFGTNRGTEAFF. The chain carries TRBV13 and TRBJ1-1; D is possibly TRBD1 (6 bases). V lost 3 bases and J 4 bases, leaving 15 bases between the germline ends. Germline V CDR1 and CDR2: PRHDT, FYEKMQ (reference sequence). The CDR3 sequence is 15 residues long. Variable domain in full (rest from reference TRBV13 and TRBJ1-1): AAGVIQSPRHLIKEKRETATLKCYPIPRHDTVYWYQQGPGQDPQFLISFYEKMQSDKGSIPDRFSAQQFSDYHSELNMSSLELGDSALYFCASSFGTNRGTEAFFGQGTRLTVV.

The chain carries TRBV29-1 and TRBJ2-1; TRBD1 matches at 7 bases. This CDR3 is built from 15 residues. V was clipped by 7 bases and J by 2 bases; unmatched bases: 11. Looked up from germline, CDR1 is SQVTM and CDR2 is ANQGSEA. Written as DNA, the CDR3 is TGCAGCGCCGCCCCACGGGACAGCCCCTACAATGAGCAGTTCTTC. It is translated as CSAAPRDSPYNEQFF.

This clone was detected once. The rearrangement links TRBV27 to TRBJ2-5, with 12 positions matching TRBD2. Near its end, the DNA agrees better with TRBJ2-7, so the J call may be wrong. Germline V lookup: CDR1 MNHEY, CDR2 SMNVEV (reference sequence). The length of the CDR3 is 15 residues. This CDR3 is CASSTLAGGPVEQYF. The CDR3 DNA reads as TGTGCCAGCAGTACCCTAGCGGGAGGGCCTGTCGAGCAGTACTTC.

This clone showed up just a few times. The gene calls are TRBV28 and TRBJ1-2; a weak D match, TRBD1 (5 bases). CDR1 is MDHEN and CDR2 is SYDVKM in the germline V gene. The CDR3 has 11 residues. V was cut by 5 bases and J by 7 bases, with 8 bases left in between. CDR3 coding DNA: TGTGCCAGCAGTGGGGGGTTTGGCTACACCTTC. It codes for CASSGGFGYTF.

This clone was picked up a small number of times. The chain employs TRBV6-4 and TRBJ2-6, with D maybe TRBD2 (5 bases). The V end was cut by 5 bases, the J end by 4 bases, with 21 bases between. Germline loops: CDR1 MRHNA, CDR2 SNTAGT. This CDR3 is built from 18 residues. The CDR3 here is CASSPGGFAGSGANVLTF. The CDR3 nucleotides read TGTGCCAGCAGTCCCGGAGGTTTTGCTGGCTCCGGGGCCAACGTCCTGACTTTC.

In regard to this clone: A far larger clone lies a single base away; this is likely a read error. The chain has TRBV30 and TRBJ1-4; D is uncertain. Germline assignment: CDR1 GTSNPN and CDR2 SVGIG (reference sequence). Trimming pared 0 bases from V and 8 bases from J, leaving 10 bases between. This CDR3 region has 13 residues. CDR3 region: CAWSVNSSEKLFF. The CDR3 DNA reads TGTGCCTGGAGTGTAAACAGCAGCGAAAAACTGTTTTTT.